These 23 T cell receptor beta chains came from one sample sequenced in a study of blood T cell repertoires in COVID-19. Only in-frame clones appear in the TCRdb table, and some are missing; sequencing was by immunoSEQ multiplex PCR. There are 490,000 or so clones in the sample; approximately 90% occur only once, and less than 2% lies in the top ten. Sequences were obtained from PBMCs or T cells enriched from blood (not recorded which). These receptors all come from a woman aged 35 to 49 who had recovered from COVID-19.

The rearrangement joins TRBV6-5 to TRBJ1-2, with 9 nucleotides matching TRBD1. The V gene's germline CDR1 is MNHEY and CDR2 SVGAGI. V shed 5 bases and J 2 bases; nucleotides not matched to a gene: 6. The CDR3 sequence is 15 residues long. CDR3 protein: CASSPETGGNYGYTF. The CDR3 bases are TGTGCCAGCAGTCCCGAGACAGGGGGGAACTATGGCTACACCTTC.

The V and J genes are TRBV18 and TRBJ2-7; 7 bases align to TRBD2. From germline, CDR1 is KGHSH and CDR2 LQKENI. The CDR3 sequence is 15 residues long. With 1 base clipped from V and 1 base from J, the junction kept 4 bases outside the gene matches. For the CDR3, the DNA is TGTGCCAGCTCACCACTCGCTAGCGGTTCCTACGAGCAGTACTTC. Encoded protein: CASSPLASGSYEQYF.

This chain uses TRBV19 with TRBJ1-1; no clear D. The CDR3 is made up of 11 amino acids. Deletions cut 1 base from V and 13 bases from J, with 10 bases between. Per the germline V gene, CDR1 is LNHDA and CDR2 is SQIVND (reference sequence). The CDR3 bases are TGTGCCAGTAGTATAGGGCCATCGAATTTCTTT. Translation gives CASSIGPSNFF.

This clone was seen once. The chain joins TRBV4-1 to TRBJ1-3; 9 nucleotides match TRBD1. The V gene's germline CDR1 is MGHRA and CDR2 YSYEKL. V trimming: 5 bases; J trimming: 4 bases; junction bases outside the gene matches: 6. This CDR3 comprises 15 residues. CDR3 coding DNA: TGCGCCAGCAGCGGGACAGGGAACAAGGGAAACACCATATATTTT. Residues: CASSGTGNKGNTIYF.

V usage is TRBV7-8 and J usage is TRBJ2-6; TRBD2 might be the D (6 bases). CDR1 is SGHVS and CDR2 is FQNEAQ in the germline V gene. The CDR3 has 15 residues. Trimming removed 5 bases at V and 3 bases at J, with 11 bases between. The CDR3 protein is CASSPPGVGANVLTF. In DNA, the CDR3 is TGTGCCAGCAGCCCTCCGGGAGTTGGGGCCAACGTCCTGACTTTC. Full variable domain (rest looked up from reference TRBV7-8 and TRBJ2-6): GAGVSQSPRYKVAKRGQDVALRCDPISGHVSLFWYQQALGQGPEFLTYFQNEAQLDKSGLPSDRFFAERPEGSVSTLKIQRTQQEDSAVYLCASSPPGVGANVLTFGAGSRLTVL.

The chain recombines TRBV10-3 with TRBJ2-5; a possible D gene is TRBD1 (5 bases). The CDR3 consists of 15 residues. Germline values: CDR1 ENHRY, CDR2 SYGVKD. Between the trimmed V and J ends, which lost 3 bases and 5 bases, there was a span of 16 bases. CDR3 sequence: CAISEDQGHFETQYF. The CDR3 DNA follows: TGTGCCATCAGTGAAGATCAGGGCCACTTCGAGACCCAGTACTTC.

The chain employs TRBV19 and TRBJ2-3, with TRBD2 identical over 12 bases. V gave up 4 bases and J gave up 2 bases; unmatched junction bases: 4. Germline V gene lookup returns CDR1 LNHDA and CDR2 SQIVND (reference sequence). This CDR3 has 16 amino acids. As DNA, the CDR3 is TGTGCCAGTAGTACACTAGCGGGAGGAGTCACAGATACGCAGTATTTT. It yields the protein CASSTLAGGVTDTQYF. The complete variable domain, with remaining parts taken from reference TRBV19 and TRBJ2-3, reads DGGITQSPKYLFRKEGQNVTLSCEQNLNHDAMYWYRQDPGQGLRLIYYSQIVNDFQKGDIAEGYSVSREKKESFPLTVTSAQKNPTAFYLCASSTLAGGVTDTQYFGPGTRLTVL.

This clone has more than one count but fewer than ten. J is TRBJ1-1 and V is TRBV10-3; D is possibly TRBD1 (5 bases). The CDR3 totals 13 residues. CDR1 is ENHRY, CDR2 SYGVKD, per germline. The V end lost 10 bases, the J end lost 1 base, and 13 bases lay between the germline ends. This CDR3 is CATQLTENTEAFF. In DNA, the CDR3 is TGTGCCACCCAATTGACAGAGAACACTGAAGCTTTCTTT.

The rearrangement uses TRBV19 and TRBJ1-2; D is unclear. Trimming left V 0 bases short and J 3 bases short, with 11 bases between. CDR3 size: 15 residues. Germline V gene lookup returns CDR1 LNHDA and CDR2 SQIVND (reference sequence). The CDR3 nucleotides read TGTGCCAGTAGTATAGATGCGGCGTACGACTATGGCTACACCTTC. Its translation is CASSIDAAYDYGYTF.

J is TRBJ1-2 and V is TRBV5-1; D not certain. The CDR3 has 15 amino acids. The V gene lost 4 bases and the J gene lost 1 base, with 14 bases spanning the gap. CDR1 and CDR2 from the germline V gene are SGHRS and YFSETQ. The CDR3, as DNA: TGCGCCAGCAGCCCCCTACCGGGGATTAACTATGGCTACACCTTC. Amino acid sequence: CASSPLPGINYGYTF.

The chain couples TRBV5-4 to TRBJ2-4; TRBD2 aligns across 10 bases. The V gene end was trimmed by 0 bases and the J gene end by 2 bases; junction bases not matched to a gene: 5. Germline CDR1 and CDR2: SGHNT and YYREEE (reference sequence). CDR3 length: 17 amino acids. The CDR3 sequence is CASSLGASGSSKNIQYF. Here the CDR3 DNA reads TGTGCCAGCAGCTTGGGGGCTAGCGGGAGTTCCAAAAACATTCAGTACTTC.

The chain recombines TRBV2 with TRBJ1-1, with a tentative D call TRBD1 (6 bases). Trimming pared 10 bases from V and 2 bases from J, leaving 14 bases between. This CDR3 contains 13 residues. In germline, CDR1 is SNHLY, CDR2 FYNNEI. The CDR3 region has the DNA TGTGCCACAGAACGGGACATAAACACTGAAGCTTTCTTT. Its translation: CATERDINTEAFF. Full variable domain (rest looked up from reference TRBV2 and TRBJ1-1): EPEVTQTPSHQVTQMGQEVILRCVPISNHLYFYWYRQILGQKVEFLVSFYNNEISEKSEIFDDQFSVERPDGSNFTLKIRSTKLEDSAMYFCATERDINTEAFFGQGTRLTVV.

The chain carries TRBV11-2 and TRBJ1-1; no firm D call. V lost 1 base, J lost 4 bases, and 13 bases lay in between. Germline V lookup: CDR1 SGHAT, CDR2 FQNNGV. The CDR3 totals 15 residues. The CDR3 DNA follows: TGTGCCAGCAGCTTAGTTGCCCCGCGGCCCACTGAAGCTTTCTTT. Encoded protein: CASSLVAPRPTEAFF.

DNA for the CDR3: TGTGCCAGCAGCGTAGACGCCGCCAGGACTTACGAGCAGTACTTC. Its translation is CASSVDAARTYEQYF. The chain combines TRBV9 with TRBJ2-7, with D possibly TRBD2 on 5 matching bases. The CDR3 is 15 amino acids. Germline loops: CDR1 SGDLS, CDR2 YYNGEE. The V end was cut by 0 bases, the J end by 4 bases, with 14 bases between.

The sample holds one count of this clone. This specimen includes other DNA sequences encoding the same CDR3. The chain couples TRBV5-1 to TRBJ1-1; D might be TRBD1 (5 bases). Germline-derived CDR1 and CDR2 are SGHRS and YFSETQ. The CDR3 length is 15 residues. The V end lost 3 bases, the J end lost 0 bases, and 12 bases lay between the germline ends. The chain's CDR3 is CASSSRDSMNTEAFF. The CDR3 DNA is TGCGCCAGCAGCTCCCGAGACAGCATGAACACTGAAGCTTTCTTT.

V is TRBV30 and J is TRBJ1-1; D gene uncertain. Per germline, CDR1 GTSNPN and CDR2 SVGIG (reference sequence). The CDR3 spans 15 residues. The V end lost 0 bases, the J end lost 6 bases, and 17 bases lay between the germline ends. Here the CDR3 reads CAWSVRSRRSPEAFF. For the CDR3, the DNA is TGTGCCTGGAGTGTTCGGTCGCGGAGAAGTCCTGAAGCTTTCTTT. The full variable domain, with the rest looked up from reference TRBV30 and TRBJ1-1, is SQTIHQWPATLVQPVGSPLSLECTVEGTSNPNLYWYRQAAGRGLQLLFYSVGIGQISSEVPQNLSASRPQDRQFILSSKKLLLSDSGFYLCAWSVRSRRSPEAFFGQGTRLTVV.

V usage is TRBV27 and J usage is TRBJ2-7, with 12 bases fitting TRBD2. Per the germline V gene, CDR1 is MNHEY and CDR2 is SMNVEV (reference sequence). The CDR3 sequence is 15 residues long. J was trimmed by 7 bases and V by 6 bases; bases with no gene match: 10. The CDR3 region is CASRPSGRALWEQYF. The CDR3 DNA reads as TGTGCCAGCAGGCCTAGCGGGAGGGCCTTGTGGGAGCAGTACTTC.

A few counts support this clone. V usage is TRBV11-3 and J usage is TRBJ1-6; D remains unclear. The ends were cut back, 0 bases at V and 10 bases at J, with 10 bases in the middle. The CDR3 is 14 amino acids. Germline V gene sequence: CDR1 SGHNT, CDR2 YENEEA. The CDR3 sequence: CASSLEVGQSPLHF. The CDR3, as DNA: TGTGCCAGCAGCTTAGAGGTTGGGCAATCACCCCTCCACTTT.

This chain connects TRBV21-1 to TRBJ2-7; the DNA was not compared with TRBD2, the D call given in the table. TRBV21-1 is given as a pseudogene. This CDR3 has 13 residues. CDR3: CASSKIRTYEQYF. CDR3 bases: TGTGCCAGCAGCAAAATCAGGACTTACGAGCAGTACTTC.

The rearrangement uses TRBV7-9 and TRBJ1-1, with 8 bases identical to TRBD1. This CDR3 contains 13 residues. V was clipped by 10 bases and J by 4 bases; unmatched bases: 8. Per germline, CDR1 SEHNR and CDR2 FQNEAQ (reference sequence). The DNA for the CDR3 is TGTGCCACTGACAGGGGAAAAGGCACTGAAGCTTTCTTT. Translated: CATDRGKGTEAFF.

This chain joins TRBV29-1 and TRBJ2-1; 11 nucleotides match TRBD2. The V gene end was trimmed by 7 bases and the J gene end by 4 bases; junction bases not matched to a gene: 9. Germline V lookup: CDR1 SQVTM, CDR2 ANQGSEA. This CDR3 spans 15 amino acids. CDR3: CSAEPGTSGYNEQFF. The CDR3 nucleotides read TGCAGCGCCGAACCCGGGACTAGCGGATACAATGAGCAGTTCTTC.

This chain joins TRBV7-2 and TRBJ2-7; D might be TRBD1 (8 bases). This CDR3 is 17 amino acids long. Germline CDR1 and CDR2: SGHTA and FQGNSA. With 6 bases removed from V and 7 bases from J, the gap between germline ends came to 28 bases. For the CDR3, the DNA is TGTGCCAGCAGTCCCCCGGGGGGCAGGGGGCAGATTGGGGAGCAGTACTTC. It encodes CASSPPGGRGQIGEQYF.

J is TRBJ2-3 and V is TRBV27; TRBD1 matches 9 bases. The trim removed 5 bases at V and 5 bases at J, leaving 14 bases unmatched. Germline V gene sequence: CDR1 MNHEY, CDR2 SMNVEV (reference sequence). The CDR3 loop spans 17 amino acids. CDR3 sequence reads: CASSPSPGTGIRDTQYF. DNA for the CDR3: TGTGCCAGCAGTCCCTCCCCCGGGACAGGGATTAGAGATACGCAGTATTTT.